A single sample is the source of the 4 T cell receptor beta chains below, sequenced in a study of early T cells in non-severe SARS-CoV-2 infection. Each CDR3 protein is one row after TCRdb ran MiXCR on the 5' RACE reads. The sample holds tens of thousands of distinct CDR3 sequences; 5.4% are singletons and the top ten take 5.4%. Sample: whole blood, taken at baseline. These receptors were collected from an adult who was a healthcare worker with PCR-confirmed SARS-CoV-2 infection or an uninfected control (not recorded which).

Worth noting for this clonotype: The conserved final phenylalanine or tryptophan is absent from the CDR3, which likely points to a read error. The chain recombines TRBV28 with TRBJ2-3; 8 bases match TRBD2. The CDR3 loop spans 14 amino acids. J was trimmed by 4 bases and V by 6 bases; bases with no gene match: 6. Germline assignment: CDR1 MDHEN and CDR2 SYDVKM. CDR3 region: CASSPGGPADTQYL. CDR3 DNA: TGTGCCAGCAGCCCGGGAGGGCCCGCAGATACGCAGTATTTG.

This clonotype has only a few counts. The chain combines TRBV2 with TRBJ1-1; D might be TRBD1 (5 bases). V was shortened by 8 bases and J by 5 bases, with 12 bases between the two germline ends. CDR1 SNHLY and CDR2 FYNNEI come from the germline V gene. This CDR3 contains 12 residues. DNA for the CDR3: TGTGCCAGCCAACAGGATGGGACTGAAGCTTTCTTT. Amino acids: CASQQDGTEAFF.

This clonotype was picked up many times. The DNA for the CDR3 is TGTGCCAGCAGTCCTGACGGCAGGAGGAACACTGAAGCTTTCTTT. Translation: CASSPDGRRNTEAFF. This chain connects TRBV12-3 or TRBV12-4 to TRBJ1-1; D unresolved. The CDR3 extends over 15 amino acids. Trimming pared 5 bases from V and 1 base from J, leaving 14 bases between.

This clonotype has a count of ten or more. The chain links TRBV5-1 to TRBJ2-1; D possibly uses TRBD1 or TRBD2 (5 bases each). Trimming pared 3 bases from V and 5 bases from J, leaving 15 bases between. The CDR3 loop spans 15 amino acids. CDR1 is SGHRS and CDR2 is YFSETQ in the germline V gene. CDR3 residues: CASSSLGTLDNEQFF. The CDR3 DNA reads as TGCGCCAGCAGCTCACTAGGGACGTTGGACAATGAGCAGTTCTTC.